The T cell receptor (beta chain) under discussion was sequenced for a study of OX40 agonist ivuxolimab in advanced cancers. Study in general: Participants averaged about 66 years of age (range roughly 23 to 80) and were 75% to 90% male.

With regard to this clone: Its matching antigen is unknown.

The ends lost 3 bases at V and 5 bases at J; junction bases unmatched: 9. The germline gives CDR1 SGHKS, CDR2 YYEKEE (reference sequence). The CDR3 spans 15 residues. General study points: No antigen was identified for the clonally expanded peripheral T cells. Nonresponders included some who also had low normalized T-cell clonal expansion.

Profiling relied on immunoSEQ multiplex PCR, and the TCRdb table lists in-frame clones only, not all of them. The repertoire includes approximately 68,000 clones, around nine tenths of them detected once, and around 0.8% sits in the top ten. The source of this sequence is an adult with an advanced solid tumor such as melanoma, head and neck, liver or kidney cancer. The J gene is TRBJ1-2, the V gene TRBV5-5; 8 bases map to TRBD1. The input for sequencing was CD4+ or CD8+ T cells sorted from blood, taken in a trial of the OX40 agonist ivuxolimab. The CDR3 is CASSSRQGLGYGYTF. In nucleotides, the CDR3 is TGTGCCAGCAGCTCTCGACAGGGGCTTGGGTATGGCTACACCTTC. Complete variable domain (other parts from reference TRBV5-5 and TRBJ1-2): DAGVTQSPTHLIKTRGQQVTLRCSPISGHKSVSWYQQVLGQGPQFIFQYYEKEERGRGNFPDRFSARQFPNYSSELNVNALLLGDSALYLCASSSRQGLGYGYTFGSGTRLTVV.